The 26 T cell receptor beta chains in this list originate from one sample, sequenced in a study of T cell responses to AZD1222 COVID-19 vaccine. TCRdb keeps only in-frame clones here, not all; method: immunoSEQ multiplex PCR. The sample has around 100,000 clones, about nine tenths seen once. This material consisted of peripheral blood, taken on day 0 of AZD1222 vaccination. All receptors come from an adult in good health.

V is TRBV21-1 and J is TRBJ1-2. TRBV21-1 is described as a pseudogene. The CDR3 totals 16 residues. The CDR3 DNA reads as TGTGCCAGCATTTATTTGTCCGGCCGTGCCTACTATGGCTACACCTTC. Amino acid sequence: CASIYLSGRAYYGYTF.

This chain joins TRBV5-1 and TRBJ2-1; D perhaps matches TRBD1 (5 bases). CDR1 and CDR2 from the germline V gene are SGHRS and YFSETQ. The V and J ends lost 3 bases and 0 bases respectively, with 13 bases between them. CDR3 size: 16 residues. The CDR3 here is CASSWEVGRSYNEQFF. The CDR3 DNA reads as TGCGCCAGCAGCTGGGAAGTGGGGCGCTCCTACAATGAGCAGTTCTTC.

The V and J genes are TRBV6-1 and TRBJ1-4; no reliable D call. Germline CDR1 is MNHNS and CDR2 is SASEGT. The CDR3 is 15 amino acids. Between the trimmed V and J ends, which lost 0 bases and 8 bases, there was a span of 13 bases. CDR3 residues: CASSEAISEWEKLFF. The CDR3 nucleotides read TGTGCCAGCAGTGAAGCGATATCCGAATGGGAAAAACTGTTTTTT.

The genes are TRBV11-2 and TRBJ2-5; D is perhaps TRBD1 (5 bases). V lost 2 bases and J 4 bases, leaving 14 bases between the germline ends. From germline, CDR1 is SGHAT and CDR2 FQNNGV. CDR3 size: 15 residues. The CDR3 nucleotides read TGTGCCAGCAGCTTAACGCCGACAGTACCAGAGACCCAGTACTTC. It translates to CASSLTPTVPETQYF.

The V and J genes are TRBV6-5 and TRBJ2-7; 9 bases line up with TRBD2. After removal of 0 bases from V and 2 bases from J, the junction contained 5 bases not matched to a gene. CDR3 size: 16 residues. CDR1 is MNHEY, CDR2 SVGAGI, per germline. The CDR3 spells CASSYSTLAGPYEQYF. In DNA form, the CDR3 reads TGTGCCAGCAGTTACTCGACCCTAGCGGGGCCCTACGAGCAGTACTTC.

The chain employs TRBV19 and TRBJ1-2; 8 positions match TRBD1. The J segment lost 1 base and the V segment lost 7 bases, leaving 11 bases of the junction unmatched. The CDR3 runs to 16 residues. The germline V gene encodes CDR1 LNHDA and CDR2 SQIVND (reference sequence). The CDR3 DNA reads as TGTGCCAGTATGGGAACCAGACAGGGGAATAACTATGGCTACACCTTC. It translates to CASMGTRQGNNYGYTF.

This clone has just a few counts. The chain recombines TRBV7-9 with TRBJ1-5; D not certain. The CDR3 runs 18 residues. V was trimmed by 0 bases and J by 7 bases, leaving 22 bases between them. Germline CDR1 SEHNR, CDR2 FQNEAQ (reference sequence). CDR3 DNA sequence: TGTGCCAGCAGCTTAGCGTCGGATCTCCGGCAACCCAGGCAGCCCCAGCATTTT. Protein sequence: CASSLASDLRQPRQPQHF. Variable domain in full (rest from reference TRBV7-9 and TRBJ1-5): DTGVSQNPRHKITKRGQNVTFRCDPISEHNRLYWYRQTLGQGPEFLTYFQNEAQLEKSRLLSDRFSAERPKGSFSTLEIQRTEQGDSAMYLCASSLASDLRQPRQPQHFGDGTRLSIL.

The chain employs TRBV2 and TRBJ1-2; TRBD1 might be the D (6 bases). The V end lost 7 bases, the J end lost 2 bases, and 14 bases lay between the germline ends. CDR3 length: 14 residues. CDR1 and CDR2 (germline): SNHLY, FYNNEI. Written as DNA, the CDR3 is TGTGCCAGCACAAGGGAACAGGGAAACTATGGCTACACCTTC. Its protein product is CASTREQGNYGYTF.

The V gene is TRBV7-6, the J gene TRBJ2-7, with 7 positions matching TRBD2. The V and J ends lost 5 bases and 4 bases, in that order; junction bases with no gene match: 14. This CDR3 region has 16 residues. The germline V gene has CDR1 SGHVS and CDR2 FNYEAQ. CDR3 nucleotides: TGTGCCAGCAGCCAGCGACTAGTGGGGGGGGAATACGAGCAGTACTTC. This codes for CASSQRLVGGEYEQYF.

J is TRBJ2-4 and V is TRBV4-1; 8 bases match TRBD2. CDR3 length equals 18 residues. Germline loops: CDR1 MGHRA, CDR2 YSYEKL. Losses at the gene ends were 8 bases for V and 0 bases for J; bases not matched to a gene: 15. Written as DNA, the CDR3 is TGCGCCAGCGGACCGTTCCCCTCGGGGGGGGTAGCCAAAAACATTCAGTACTTC. It specifies CASGPFPSGGVAKNIQYF.

DNA of the CDR3: TGTGCCAGCAGTTATTCAGGGGGCGGGTACACCGGGGAGCTGTTTTTT. It is translated as CASSYSGGGYTGELFF. The V and J genes are TRBV6-6 and TRBJ2-2; 8 nucleotides match TRBD1. The germline CDR1 and CDR2 sequences are MNHNY and SVGAGI (reference sequence). This CDR3 comprises 16 residues. After removal of 3 bases from V and 3 bases from J, the junction contained 6 bases not matched to a gene.

This sequence joins TRBV18 and TRBJ2-3; the match to TRBD1 covers 11 bases. The germline CDR1 and CDR2 sequences are KGHSH and LQKENI. V shed 6 bases, J shed 4 bases, and the junction held 6 bases outside the gene matches. CDR3 length: 15 amino acids. The CDR3 loop is CASSQGQGVADTQYF. CDR3 sequence (DNA): TGTGCCAGCTCCCAGGGACAGGGGGTGGCAGATACGCAGTATTTT.

This sequence joins TRBV11-3 and TRBJ2-5, with TRBD1 as a possible D gene (7 bases). The CDR3 totals 13 residues. The germline V gene encodes CDR1 SGHNT and CDR2 YENEEA. V lost 6 bases to trimming and J lost 4 bases, with 12 bases between them. Here the CDR3 reads CASSFQGGETQYF. The DNA of the CDR3 is TGTGCCAGCAGTTTCCAGGGGGGAGAGACCCAGTACTTC.

About this clone itself: In the same sample, other DNA sequences code for this CDR3. J is TRBJ1-3 and V is TRBV18; D not resolved. The germline V gene encodes CDR1 KGHSH and CDR2 LQKENI. Trimming stripped 1 base from V and 0 bases from J, with 4 bases between. The CDR3 extends over 14 amino acids. As DNA, the CDR3 is TGTGCCAGCTCACCACAAGGCTCTGGAAACACCATATATTTT. Translated, it gives CASSPQGSGNTIYF.

The V call is TRBV10-3, the J call TRBJ1-1, with a possible D match to TRBD1 (5 bases). The CDR3 extends over 13 amino acids. Germline V lookup: CDR1 ENHRY, CDR2 SYGVKD. V was cut by 6 bases and J by 4 bases, with 12 bases left in between. The DNA for the CDR3 is TGTGCCATCAGCCCACCAGGGATCACTGAAGCTTTCTTT. Translating it yields CAISPPGITEAFF.

The rearrangement joins TRBV10-3 to TRBJ2-7; TRBD2 aligns across 8 bases. The CDR3 is 12 residues long. V was clipped by 10 bases and J by 0 bases; unmatched bases: 2. Germline V gene sequence: CDR1 ENHRY, CDR2 SYGVKD. The CDR3: CATGGDSYEQYF. The CDR3 nucleotides read TGTGCCACCGGGGGGGACTCCTACGAGCAGTACTTC.

The gene calls are TRBV6-5 and TRBJ2-7, with TRBD1 matching 8 bases. V gave up 0 bases and J gave up 4 bases; unmatched junction bases: 2. Looked up from germline, CDR1 is MNHEY and CDR2 is SVGAGI. There are 14 residues in the CDR3. CDR3 sequence: CASSYSTGVYEQYF. In DNA form, the CDR3 reads TGTGCCAGCAGTTACTCGACAGGGGTATACGAGCAGTACTTC.

The genes are TRBV6-5 and TRBJ1-1; TRBD1 agrees at 10 bases. Unmatched junction bases numbered 2, after V lost 2 bases and J lost 2 bases. The length of the CDR3 is 15 residues. Germline V lookup: CDR1 MNHEY, CDR2 SVGAGI. CDR3 amino acids: CASSYGDRGNTEAFF. CDR3 DNA: TGTGCCAGCAGTTACGGGGACAGGGGTAACACTGAAGCTTTCTTT.

The chain uses TRBV2 and TRBJ1-2, with a possible D match to TRBD1 (5 bases). V lost 6 bases, J lost 4 bases, and 9 bases lay in between. CDR1 and CDR2 (germline): SNHLY, FYNNEI. The CDR3 totals 12 residues. The CDR3 DNA follows: TGTGCCAGCAGGGTACAGGCCTATGGCTACACCTTC. It codes for CASRVQAYGYTF. Together with reference TRBV2 and TRBJ1-2, the CDR3 gives the full variable domain: EPEVTQTPSHQVTQMGQEVILRCVPISNHLYFYWYRQILGQKVEFLVSFYNNEISEKSEIFDDQFSVERPDGSNFTLKIRSTKLEDSAMYFCASRVQAYGYTFGSGTRLTVV.

The chain uses TRBV30 and TRBJ1-2; 7 bases match TRBD1. CDR1 and CDR2 from the germline V gene are GTSNPN and SVGIG (reference sequence). This CDR3 contains 13 residues. J was trimmed by 8 bases and V by 2 bases; bases with no gene match: 8. The CDR3 sequence: CAWSLRQGWGYTF. As DNA, the CDR3 is TGTGCCTGGAGTCTTAGACAGGGATGGGGCTACACCTTC.

V usage is TRBV6-6 and J usage is TRBJ1-4; 8 bases match TRBD1. This CDR3 spans 16 amino acids. With V trimmed by 4 bases and J by 3 bases, 7 bases remained unmatched. Germline values: CDR1 MNHNY, CDR2 SVGAGI (reference sequence). Here the CDR3 DNA reads TGTGCCAGCAGTTTCGGGACAGGTCTGGCTAATGAAAAACTGTTTTTT. It translates to CASSFGTGLANEKLFF.

The chain couples TRBV6-5 to TRBJ1-6; TRBD1 agrees at 9 bases. V lost 6 bases to trimming and J lost 9 bases; unmatched junction nucleotides: 6. This CDR3 is 14 amino acids long. CDR1 and CDR2 (germline): MNHEY, SVGAGI. The CDR3 DNA follows: TGTGCCAGCAGCGAGGGACAGGGCGGTTCACCCCTCCACTTT. The encoded protein is CASSEGQGGSPLHF.

The chain joins TRBV18 to TRBJ1-6; D uncertain. The V gene's germline CDR1 is KGHSH and CDR2 LQKENI. The CDR3 consists of 15 residues. Trimming pared 2 bases from V and 6 bases from J, leaving 11 bases between. As DNA, the CDR3 is TGTGCCAGCTCACCATCCGACCCGGGTAATTCACCCCTCCACTTT. Residues: CASSPSDPGNSPLHF.

This chain links TRBV4-1 with TRBJ1-5, with unresolved D. Trimming cost V 2 bases and J 0 bases, with 14 bases left between them. This CDR3 is built from 17 residues. Germline loops: CDR1 MGHRA, CDR2 YSYEKL. The CDR3 DNA is TGCGCCAGCAGCCAAAATGAACTGGGGTATAGCAATCAGCCCCAGCATTTT. It translates to CASSQNELGYSNQPQHF.

This clone was seen a few times. V and J are TRBV11-2 and TRBJ1-1; D may be TRBD1 (6 bases). This CDR3 has 13 amino acids. Germline CDR1 reads SGHAT; CDR2 reads FQNNGV. V lost 4 bases and J lost 7, with 13 bases in between. The CDR3 region has the DNA TGTGCCAGCAGCTCATACAGGGCCCTTGAAGCTTTCTTT. Amino acid sequence: CASSSYRALEAFF.

This chain connects TRBV19 to TRBJ2-2; unclear D gene. CDR3 length equals 13 residues. V lost 5 bases to trimming and J lost 2 bases, with 6 bases between them. Germline CDR1 reads LNHDA; CDR2 reads SQIVND (reference sequence). CDR3 sequence reads: CASSHPNTGELFF. The CDR3 nucleotides read TGTGCCAGTAGTCACCCAAACACCGGGGAGCTGTTTTTT.